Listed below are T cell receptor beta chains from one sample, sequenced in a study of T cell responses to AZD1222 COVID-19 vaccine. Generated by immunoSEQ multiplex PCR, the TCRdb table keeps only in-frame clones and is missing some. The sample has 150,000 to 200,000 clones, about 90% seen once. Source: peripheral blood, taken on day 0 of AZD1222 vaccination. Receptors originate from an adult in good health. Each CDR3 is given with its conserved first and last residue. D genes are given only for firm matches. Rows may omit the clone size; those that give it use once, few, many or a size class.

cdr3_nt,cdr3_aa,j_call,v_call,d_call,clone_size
TGTGCCAGCAGCTTGTTTAGCGGGGGGTTAGCCTACAATGAGCAGTTCTTC,CASSLFSGGLAYNEQFF,TRBJ2-1,TRBV7-2,TRBD2,NA
TGTGCCAGCAGTAACTCCCCGGGACAGGGGAAGGAGACCCAGTACTTC,CASSNSPGQGKETQYF,TRBJ2-5,TRBV25-1,TRBD1,NA
TGTGCCAGCAGTGCCCGAGATAATTCACCCCTCCACTTT,CASSARDNSPLHF,TRBJ1-6,TRBV6-4,NA,NA
TGTGCCTGGAGTGTACAGGGGGCGGGATGGGCTTTCTTT,CAWSVQGAGWAFF,TRBJ1-1,TRBV30,TRBD1,NA
TGTGCCAGCAGTTTAACTGTCAGGGGAAATTCACCCCTCCACTTT,CASSLTVRGNSPLHF,TRBJ1-6,TRBV28,NA,NA
TGTGCCAGCGCAGGACGGGGATACAATCAGCCCCAGCATTTT,CASAGRGYNQPQHF,TRBJ1-5,TRBV15,NA,NA
TGTGCCAGCAGCGTACCGGGACTTAGCACAGATACGCAGTATTTT,CASSVPGLSTDTQYF,TRBJ2-3,TRBV6-2/TRBV6-3,NA,NA
TGTGCCAGCAGCCAGGACCCGGGACCGCCCACCTACGAGCAGTACTTC,CASSQDPGPPTYEQYF,TRBJ2-7,TRBV4-2,NA,once
TGTGCCAGCAGCGAGGACGGACGCACCGGGGAGCTGTTTTTT,CASSEDGRTGELFF,TRBJ2-2,TRBV9,NA,NA
TGTGCCAGCAGTTTCCACAGGGGGCCAAACACTGAAGCTTTCTTT,CASSFHRGPNTEAFF,TRBJ1-1,TRBV27,TRBD1,NA
TGTGCCAGCAGCTACGGCGAAGGAAAACTGTTTTTT,CASSYGEGKLFF,TRBJ1-4,TRBV7-9,NA,NA
TGTGCCAGCACTAGGCTAGCGGGGATAGATACGCAGTATTTT,CASTRLAGIDTQYF,TRBJ2-3,TRBV13,TRBD2,NA
TGTGCCAGCAGCCGGTCGGGACAGGGTATCCACGAGCAGTACTTC,CASSRSGQGIHEQYF,TRBJ2-7,TRBV9,TRBD1,NA
TGTGCCAGCAGTAGACCGGGACAGGGGGCGGGGCAGCCCCAGCATTTT,CASSRPGQGAGQPQHF,TRBJ1-5,TRBV6-2/TRBV6-3,TRBD1,NA
TGCGCCAGCGGCCTCTCGGACGCCTACGAGCAGTACTTC,CASGLSDAYEQYF,TRBJ2-7,TRBV5-1,NA,NA
TGCGCCAGCAGCTTGAAACAGAACACTGAAGCTTTCTTT,CASSLKQNTEAFF,TRBJ1-1,TRBV5-1,NA,NA
TGCAGCGCTGCGGACAGAGGGAACACTGAAGCTTTCTTT,CSAADRGNTEAFF,TRBJ1-1,TRBV29-1,NA,NA
TGTGCCAGCAGCGCCCTAGAACCTCGAAGCCTGACGCGGACGGGACACACTGAAGCTTTCTTT,CASSALEPRSLTRTGHTEAFF,TRBJ1-1,TRBV9,NA,NA
TGCAGCGTTGAAGGGGCCAGGGGGCTGTTGGACTACGAGCAGTACTTC,CSVEGARGLLDYEQYF,TRBJ2-7,TRBV29-1,TRBD1,NA
TGTGCCAGCAGCCGGACGGACTCCTACGAGCAGTACTTC,CASSRTDSYEQYF,TRBJ2-7,TRBV28,NA,NA
TGTGCCAGCAGGGGGATGACAGGGAGCAATCAGCCCCAGCATTTT,CASRGMTGSNQPQHF,TRBJ1-5,TRBV2,TRBD1,NA
TGTGCCAGCAGCCTGGCGGGTCTAGCGGGGGGGTCCTACAATGAGCAGTTCTTC,CASSLAGLAGGSYNEQFF,TRBJ2-1,TRBV3-1/TRBV3-2,TRBD2,NA
TGTGCCAGCAGCTTAGAGGGCGGTGTCTGGGGGGAGACCCAGTACTTC,CASSLEGGVWGETQYF,TRBJ2-5,TRBV11-2,NA,NA
TGTGCCAGCAGCGCCACAGGAGCGAACACCGGGGAGCTGTTTTTT,CASSATGANTGELFF,TRBJ2-2,TRBV9,NA,NA
TGTGCCAGCAGCTCCAACAGGGAAGTGAGTGGTGGCTACACCTTC,CASSSNREVSGGYTF,TRBJ1-2,TRBV11-2,NA,NA
TGTGCCAGCAGTGGAGCGGGGGGGGGCACAGATACGCAGTATTTT,CASSGAGGGTDTQYF,TRBJ2-3,TRBV6-1,TRBD2,NA
TGTGCCACCAGCAGAACCGGGACAGGGGATAATCAGCCCCAGCATTTT,CATSRTGTGDNQPQHF,TRBJ1-5,TRBV15,TRBD1,NA
TGTGCCACTATAGGGGCCCGCTTCCCGAACACTGAAGCTTTCTTT,CATIGARFPNTEAFF,TRBJ1-1,TRBV24-1,NA,many
TGTGCCAGCAGCCAAGATCTTGGTAGCAGGTCCTACGAGCAGTACTTC,CASSQDLGSRSYEQYF,TRBJ2-7,TRBV4-2,NA,NA
TGTGCCAGCAGCTTGGGGCGGGGAGGTGAGCAGTTCTTC,CASSLGRGGEQFF,TRBJ2-1,TRBV5-4,NA,NA
TGTGCCAGCAGCCCCTCCACAGGGAGTAAAGCTTTCTTT,CASSPSTGSKAFF,TRBJ1-1,TRBV7-3,NA,NA
TGTGCCAGCAGCAAGGGTAAGGGCGGGTACAATGAGCAGTTCTTC,CASSKGKGGYNEQFF,TRBJ2-1,TRBV7-9,NA,NA
TGTGCCAGCAGTTTTGGTATATTGAACACTGAAGCTTTCTTT,CASSFGILNTEAFF,TRBJ1-1,TRBV28,NA,NA
TGCAGCGCCGACATCTCCTACGAGCAGTACTTC,CSADISYEQYF,TRBJ2-7,TRBV29-1,NA,NA
TGTGCCAGCAGACTCAGGGGGGCTGGATCACCCCTCCACTTT,CASRLRGAGSPLHF,TRBJ1-6,TRBV28,TRBD1,NA
TGTGCCAGCAGCTCCGGGACTAGCGTAGAGACCCAGTACTTC,CASSSGTSVETQYF,TRBJ2-5,TRBV7-9,TRBD2,NA
TGTGCCAGTCTGGACGGGACCGGCTACACCTTC,CASLDGTGYTF,TRBJ1-2,TRBV27,NA,NA
TGTGCCAGCTCACCCGAGGTCCCGGGCACCTACGAGCAGTACTTC,CASSPEVPGTYEQYF,TRBJ2-7,TRBV18,NA,once
TGTGCCACCAGTGAGGCTGCCCCGGGGACTGAAGCTTTCTTT,CATSEAAPGTEAFF,TRBJ1-1,TRBV24-1,NA,NA
TGCAGCGTTGAAGTCGGCGGCCCGGGGGAGCAGTACTTC,CSVEVGGPGEQYF,TRBJ2-7,TRBV29-1,NA,few
TGTGCCAGCAGTTACAGGGGGGGTAGGGATCAGCCCCAGCATTTT,CASSYRGGRDQPQHF,TRBJ1-5,TRBV5-4,TRBD1,once
TGCGCCAGCAGCTATACAGGGGGATACACTGAAGCTTTCTTT,CASSYTGGYTEAFF,TRBJ1-1,TRBV5-1,TRBD1,NA
TGTGCCACCAGCATCGGAGGGTTTGGAGATACGCAGTATTTT,CATSIGGFGDTQYF,TRBJ2-3,TRBV15,NA,NA
TGTGCCAGCAGCGCAGGGGTCCAAAGCACAGATACGCAGTATTTT,CASSAGVQSTDTQYF,TRBJ2-3,TRBV6-2/TRBV6-3,NA,NA
TGCAGTGTTGGGGGGGAGACCCAGTACTTC,CSVGGETQYF,TRBJ2-5,TRBV20-1,NA,NA
TGTGCCAGCAGTTACGGTGAGGGGGAGCAGTACTTC,CASSYGEGEQYF,TRBJ2-7,TRBV6-5,NA,NA
TGTGCCAGCAGCAACGGGGACATGAGCAATCAGCCCCAGCATTTT,CASSNGDMSNQPQHF,TRBJ1-5,TRBV3-1/TRBV3-2,NA,NA
TGTGCCAGCGGCGGGGGTTACGAGCAGTACTTC,CASGGGYEQYF,TRBJ2-7,TRBV14,TRBD2,NA
TGTGCCAGCAGCTTAGACTTCAGGGGAGCCGGGGAGCTGTTTTTT,CASSLDFRGAGELFF,TRBJ2-2,TRBV11-2,NA,NA
TGTGCCAGTACCCCAGGGAGGAGCTCCTACAATGAGCAGTTCTTC,CASTPGRSSYNEQFF,TRBJ2-1,TRBV19,NA,NA
TGTGCCAGCAGTTTTACACCGTCCTATGGCTACACCTTC,CASSFTPSYGYTF,TRBJ1-2,TRBV28,NA,once
TGTGCCAGCAGTCGACAGGGTACGAGGGGCTACACCTTC,CASSRQGTRGYTF,TRBJ1-2,TRBV7-2,TRBD1,NA
TGTGCCATAGAGTGGACAGGGGTTTTCTCTGGGGCCAACGTCCTGACTTTC,CAIEWTGVFSGANVLTF,TRBJ2-6,TRBV2,TRBD1,once
TGTGCCAGCGGCCGGGCCATAGACCCCAACGAGCAGTACTTC,CASGRAIDPNEQYF,TRBJ2-7,TRBV6-5,NA,NA
TGTGCTAGTGGTTTGGAGGTGGGGGGAAACACCATATATTTT,CASGLEVGGNTIYF,TRBJ1-3,TRBV12-5,NA,once